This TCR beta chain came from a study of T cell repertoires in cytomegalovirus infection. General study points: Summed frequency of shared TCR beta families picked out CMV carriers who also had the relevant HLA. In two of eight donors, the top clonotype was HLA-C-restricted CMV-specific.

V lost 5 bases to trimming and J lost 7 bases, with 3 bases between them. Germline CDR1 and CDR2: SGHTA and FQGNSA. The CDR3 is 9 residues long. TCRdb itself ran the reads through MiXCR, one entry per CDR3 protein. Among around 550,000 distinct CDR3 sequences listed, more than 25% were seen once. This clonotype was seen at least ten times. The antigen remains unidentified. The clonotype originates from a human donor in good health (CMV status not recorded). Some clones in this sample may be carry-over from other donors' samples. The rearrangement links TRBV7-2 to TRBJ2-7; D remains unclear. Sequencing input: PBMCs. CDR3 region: CASSGEQYF. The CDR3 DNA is TGTGCCAGCAGCGGGGAGCAGTACTTC.